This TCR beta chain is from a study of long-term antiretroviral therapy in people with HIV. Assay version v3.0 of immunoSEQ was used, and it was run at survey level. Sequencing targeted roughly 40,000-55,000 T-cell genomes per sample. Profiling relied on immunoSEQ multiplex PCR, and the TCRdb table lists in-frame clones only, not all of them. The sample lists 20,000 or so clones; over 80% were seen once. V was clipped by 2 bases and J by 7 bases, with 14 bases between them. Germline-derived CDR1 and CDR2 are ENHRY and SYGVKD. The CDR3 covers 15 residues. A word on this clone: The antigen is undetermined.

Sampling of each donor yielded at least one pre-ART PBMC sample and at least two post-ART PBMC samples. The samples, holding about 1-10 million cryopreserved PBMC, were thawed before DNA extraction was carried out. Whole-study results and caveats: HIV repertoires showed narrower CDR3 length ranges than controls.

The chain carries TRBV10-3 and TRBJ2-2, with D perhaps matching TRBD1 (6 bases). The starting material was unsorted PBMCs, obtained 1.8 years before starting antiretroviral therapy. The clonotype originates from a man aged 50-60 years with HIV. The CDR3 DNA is TGTGCCATCAGTGAGCCCCAGGGGATCGACGGGGAGCTGTTTTTT. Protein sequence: CAISEPQGIDGELFF.